The next 8 T cell receptor beta chains were all read from a single sample in a study of beta chain features in type 1 diabetes. Of the isolated RNA, all was reverse transcribed, and so the sequenced material was expressed TCRB transcripts. The assay was immunoSEQ multiplex PCR, and TCRdb's table has in-frame clones only and misses some. The repertoire consists of about 320,000 clones, with around 13% occurring once and the leading ten covering approximately 7%. Sequencing input: central memory CD4+ T cells from blood. All receptors derive from a man aged 25-40 years in good health.

This clone was seen a few times. The genes are TRBV7-2 and TRBJ2-3, with 9 bases aligning to TRBD2. V was pared by 5 bases and J by 3 bases, with 12 bases of the junction left unmatched. Germline lookup yields CDR1 SGHTA and CDR2 FQGNSA. This CDR3 has 17 amino acids. CDR3 DNA sequence: TGTGCCAGCAGCCTCGCTTTTCGTAGCGGGAGAACAGATACGCAGTATTTT. Its translation: CASSLAFRSGRTDTQYF.

This clone was seen repeatedly, ten times or more. The V call is TRBV5-4, the J call TRBJ1-1; no clear D. Trimming shortened V by 5 bases and J by 1 base, and 21 bases separated the two germline ends. The CDR3 totals 17 residues. Germline V gives CDR1 SGHNT, CDR2 YYREEE (reference sequence). The CDR3 loop reads CASSPTPTGGRNTEAFF. The CDR3 DNA is TGTGCCAGCAGTCCAACTCCAACCGGAGGTAGGAACACTGAAGCTTTCTTT.

Only a few counts were recorded for this clone. This rearrangement joins TRBV6-8 to TRBJ1-1, with 10 nucleotides matching TRBD1. Germline CDR1 MNHGY, CDR2 SAAAGT. The CDR3 runs to 17 residues. The J segment lost 11 bases and the V segment lost 2 bases, leaving 17 bases of the junction unmatched. The DNA of the CDR3 is TGTGCCAGCAGTTACGCGACAGGGGGCTCCCCGGACAGAACGGCTTTCTTT. Amino acid sequence: CASSYATGGSPDRTAFF.

This chain joins TRBV9 and TRBJ1-5; TRBD1 agrees at 10 bases. CDR3 length equals 14 residues. J was trimmed by 7 bases and V by 3 bases; bases with no gene match: 4. From germline, CDR1 is SGDLS and CDR2 YYNGEE. The CDR3 nucleotides read TGTGCCAGCAGCGCGACAGGGGGCAGCCAGCCCCAGCATTTT. It is translated as CASSATGGSQPQHF.

A few counts support this clone. The chain recombines TRBV6-6 with TRBJ2-7; D call uncertain. Trimming pared 6 bases from V and 3 bases from J, leaving 9 bases between. This CDR3 contains 12 residues. CDR1 and CDR2 (germline): MNHNY, SVGAGI (reference sequence). The CDR3 bases are TGTGCCAGCAGGATAGACGTCTACGAGCAGTACTTC. Translated, it gives CASRIDVYEQYF.

The genes are TRBV7-2 and TRBJ2-4, with TRBD1 identical over 7 bases. Per the germline V gene, CDR1 is SGHTA and CDR2 is FQGNSA. The CDR3 contains 13 residues. Germline trimming cut 4 bases from V and 8 bases from J; bases unmatched to any gene: 5. This CDR3 reads CASSSTGADIQYF. DNA for the CDR3: TGTGCCAGCAGCTCCACAGGGGCAGACATTCAGTACTTC.

As concerns this clone: Within the sample, other DNA sequences also encode this same CDR3. The gene calls are TRBV27 and TRBJ1-2; tentative D call: TRBD1 (5 bases). This CDR3 has 14 residues. V lost 2 bases and J 0 bases, leaving 7 bases between the germline ends. Germline CDR1 MNHEY, CDR2 SMNVEV (reference sequence). The CDR3 DNA reads as TGTGCCAGCAGTTTAAGCAGGGCTAACTATGGCTACACCTTC. As protein: CASSLSRANYGYTF.

This clone came up a few times. V gene TRBV7-8 combines with J gene TRBJ1-1; TRBD1 matches at 8 bases. Germline V gene lookup returns CDR1 SGHVS and CDR2 FQNEAQ. The junction had 2 bases not matched to a gene; V was cut back by 1 base and J by 4 bases. The CDR3 runs 14 residues. CDR3 region: CASSLDRGGTEAFF. The CDR3 region has the DNA TGTGCCAGCAGCTTAGACAGGGGGGGCACTGAAGCTTTCTTT.